This T cell receptor beta chain is from a study of blood T cell repertoires in COVID-19. Overall study: Sites across the United States, Italy and Spain contributed samples from acute and convalescent COVID-19.

The repertoire was sequenced with immunoSEQ multiplex PCR; TCRdb's copy has only in-frame clones and lacks some. The data show 110,000 to 150,000 clones, approximately 84% seen once. This clone showed up just a few times. V lost 4 bases and J 7 bases, leaving 12 bases between the germline ends. The CDR3 loop spans 14 amino acids. Germline V CDR1 and CDR2: SGHRS, YFSETQ. The sample taken for sequencing was peripheral blood. This TCR was recovered from a human donor in a cohort sampled during active COVID-19. V and J are TRBV5-1 and TRBJ1-6; possibly TRBD1 for D (6 bases). The CDR3 loop is CASSRGQLNSPLHF. The DNA of the CDR3 is TGCGCCAGCAGCCGAGGACAGCTGAATTCACCCCTCCACTTT. The complete variable domain, with remaining parts taken from reference TRBV5-1 and TRBJ1-6, reads KAGVTQTPRYLIKTRGQQVTLSCSPISGHRSVSWYQQTPGQGLQFLFEYFSETQRNKGNFPGRFSGRQFSNSRSEMNVSTLELGDSALYLCASSRGQLNSPLHFGNGTRLTVT.